This TCR beta chain was obtained from a study of blood T cell repertoires in COVID-19. TCRdb keeps only in-frame clones here, not all; method: immunoSEQ multiplex PCR. This sample carries about 50,000 clones, around 85% of them seen once, and the ten largest clones take 14%. The junction had 9 bases not matched to a gene; V was cut back by 3 bases and J by 5 bases. Germline-derived CDR1 and CDR2 are SGHAT and FQNNGV. The CDR3 runs 15 residues. What was sequenced was peripheral blood. This clonotype was sampled from a human donor in a cohort sampled during active COVID-19. The rearrangement links TRBV11-2 to TRBJ2-7; 8 bases are a match to TRBD2. CDR3 residues: CASSLLPGGRDEQYF. CDR3 nucleotide sequence: TGTGCCAGCAGCTTGCTCCCGGGGGGGAGGGACGAGCAGTACTTC.